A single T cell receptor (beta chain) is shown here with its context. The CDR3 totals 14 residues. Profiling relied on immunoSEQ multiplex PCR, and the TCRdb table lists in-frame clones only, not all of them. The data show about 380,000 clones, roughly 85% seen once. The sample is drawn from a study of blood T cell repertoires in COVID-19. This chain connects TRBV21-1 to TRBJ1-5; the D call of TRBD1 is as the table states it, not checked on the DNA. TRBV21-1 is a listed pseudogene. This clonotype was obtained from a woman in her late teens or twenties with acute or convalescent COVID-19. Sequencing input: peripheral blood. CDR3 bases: TGTGCCAGTTGTCTGGGACAAAGCAATCAGCCCCAGCATTTT. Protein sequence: CASCLGQSNQPQHF.